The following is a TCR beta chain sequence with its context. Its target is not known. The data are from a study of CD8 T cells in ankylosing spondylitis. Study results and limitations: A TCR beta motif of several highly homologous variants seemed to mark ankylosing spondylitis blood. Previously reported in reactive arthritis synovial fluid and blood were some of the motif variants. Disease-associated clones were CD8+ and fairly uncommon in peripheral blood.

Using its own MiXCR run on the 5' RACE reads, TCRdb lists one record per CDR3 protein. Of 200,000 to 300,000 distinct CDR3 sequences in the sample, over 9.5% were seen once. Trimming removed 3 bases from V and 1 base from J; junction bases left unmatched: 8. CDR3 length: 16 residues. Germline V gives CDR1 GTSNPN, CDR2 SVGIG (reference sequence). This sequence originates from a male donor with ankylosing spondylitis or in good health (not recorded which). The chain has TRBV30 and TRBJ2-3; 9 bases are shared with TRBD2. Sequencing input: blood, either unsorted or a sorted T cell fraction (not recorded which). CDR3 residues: CAWRILAGRGTDTQYF. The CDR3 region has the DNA TGTGCCTGGAGAATCCTAGCGGGACGAGGCACAGATACGCAGTATTTT. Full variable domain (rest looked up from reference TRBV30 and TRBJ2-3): SQTIHQWPATLVQPVGSPLSLECTVEGTSNPNLYWYRQAAGRGLQLLFYSVGIGQISSEVPQNLSASRPQDRQFILSSKKLLLSDSGFYLCAWRILAGRGTDTQYFGPGTRLTVL.